This entry lists 27 T cell receptor beta chains sequenced from one sample in a study of Ad26.COV2.S vaccination and SARS-CoV-2 variants. Clones were sequenced by immunoSEQ multiplex PCR, and TCRdb holds only the in-frame ones, with some missing. The table records a few hundred thousand clones, roughly 90% of them present only once. Regarding treatment: some 19 received Ad26.COV2.S at low or high dose, single or two shots; roughly five received placebo; per-sample allocation not given. Samples analyzed were those drawn on day 63 after the first vaccine or placebo injection. The sequencing used peripheral blood, collected in a trial of Ad26.COV2.S vaccine versus placebo. Receptors originate from a person aged 18-60 years who received the Ad26.COV2.S COVID-19 vaccine or a placebo.

The V gene is TRBV4-2, the J gene TRBJ1-1; no reliable D call. This CDR3 spans 13 amino acids. V lost 0 bases and J lost 0, with 2 bases in between. Germline V gives CDR1 LGHNA, CDR2 YNFKEQ. CDR3 amino acids: CASSQELNTEAFF. The CDR3 coding sequence is TGTGCCAGCAGCCAAGAGCTGAACACTGAAGCTTTCTTT.

This clone appeared once. The V gene is TRBV29-1, the J gene TRBJ1-5, with TRBD1 matching over 7 bases. CDR1 is SQVTM, CDR2 ANQGSEA, per germline. This CDR3 spans 13 amino acids. CDR3 DNA sequence: TGCGGACCGACAGGGTTTTGCAATCAGCCCCAGCATTTT. Translation: CGPTGFCNQPQHF.

The V gene is TRBV7-9, the J gene TRBJ1-6, with TRBD1 matching over 8 bases. The CDR3 spans 13 residues. CDR1 SEHNR and CDR2 FQNEAQ come from the germline V gene (reference sequence). After removal of 4 bases from V and 12 bases from J, the junction contained 5 bases not matched to a gene. CDR3 in amino acids: CASSSTGGGPLHF. The DNA for the CDR3 is TGTGCCAGCAGCTCCACAGGGGGTGGACCCCTCCACTTT.

Written as DNA, the CDR3 is TGTGCCAGCATCGATGACAGGGGACCTTTCAATGGCTACACCTTC. Amino acid sequence: CASIDDRGPFNGYTF. The V call is TRBV21-1, the J call TRBJ1-2; TRBD1, the table's D call, lacks a check against the DNA. TRBV21-1 is classified as a pseudogene. The CDR3 is made up of 15 amino acids.

V usage is TRBV27 and J usage is TRBJ1-1, with D possibly being TRBD1 (6 bases). The germline gives CDR1 MNHEY, CDR2 SMNVEV (reference sequence). V was shortened by 8 bases and J by 1 base, with 8 bases between the two germline ends. This CDR3 spans 12 amino acids. This CDR3 reads CASLDRNTEAFF. The CDR3, as DNA: TGTGCCAGCTTGGACAGGAACACTGAAGCTTTCTTT.

The V gene is TRBV7-3, the J gene TRBJ1-5; 8 bases align to TRBD1. CDR1 and CDR2 (germline): SGHTA, FQGTGA. V lost 3 bases and J lost 7; bases outside the gene matches: 2. The CDR3 is 13 residues long. The CDR3 spells CASSFGQGQPQHF. Here the CDR3 DNA reads TGTGCCAGCAGCTTCGGACAGGGCCAGCCCCAGCATTTT.

This clone was seen only a few times. This sequence joins TRBV4-3 and TRBJ2-2; D is ambiguous. Germline assignment: CDR1 LGHNA and CDR2 YSLEER. The ends were cut back, 5 bases at V and 3 bases at J, with 7 bases in the middle. This CDR3 has 13 residues. CDR3 in amino acids: CASSGHYTGELFF. The CDR3, as DNA: TGCGCCAGCAGCGGCCACTACACCGGGGAGCTGTTTTTT.

This chain connects TRBV9 to TRBJ2-1, with 9 bases that match TRBD2. The CDR3 runs to 16 residues. Germline CDR1 reads SGDLS; CDR2 reads YYNGEE. The J segment lost 6 bases and the V segment lost 0 bases, leaving 7 bases of the junction unmatched. The DNA of the CDR3 is TGTGCCAGCAGCGTAGGTAGTAGCGGGGGATCCAATGAGCAGTTCTTC. It encodes CASSVGSSGGSNEQFF. The whole variable domain, remainder taken from reference TRBV9 and TRBJ2-1, is DSGVTQTPKHLITATGQRVTLRCSPRSGDLSVYWYQQSLDQGLQFLIQYYNGEERAKGNILERFSAQQFPDLHSELNLSSLELGDSALYFCASSVGSSGGSNEQFFGPGTRLTVL.

The chain has TRBV10-3 and TRBJ2-5, with D unresolved. Germline lookup yields CDR1 ENHRY and CDR2 SYGVKD. Between the trimmed V and J ends, which lost 4 bases and 2 bases, there was a span of 11 bases. The CDR3 contains 14 residues. The CDR3 here is CAISGTRRQETQYF. CDR3 DNA: TGTGCCATCAGTGGTACTCGGCGGCAAGAGACCCAGTACTTC.

The chain is built from TRBV19 and TRBJ1-6; 9 nucleotides line up with TRBD1. This CDR3 has 15 residues. Trimming took 4 bases from V and 7 from J; bases not matched to a gene: 5. Germline CDR1 and CDR2: LNHDA and SQIVND (reference sequence). CDR3 sequence reads: CASSTRDRVNSPLHF. CDR3 DNA: TGTGCCAGTAGTACCCGGGACAGGGTGAATTCACCCCTCCACTTT.

In nucleotides, the CDR3 is TGTGCCAGCAGCACCCACAGGGGGAGTAATTCACCCCTCCACTTT. It codes for CASSTHRGSNSPLHF. This sequence joins TRBV13 and TRBJ1-6; TRBD1 matches at 8 bases. V gave up 5 bases and J gave up 6 bases; unmatched junction bases: 6. Germline V CDR1 and CDR2: PRHDT, FYEKMQ (reference sequence). The CDR3 extends over 15 amino acids.

The sample holds a few counts of this clone. This sequence joins TRBV6-5 and TRBJ2-3; no clear D. CDR1 is MNHEY, CDR2 SVGAGI, per germline. The V end lost 5 bases, the J end lost 6 bases, and 12 bases lay between the germline ends. CDR3 length: 13 residues. The CDR3 DNA sequence: TGTGCCAGCAGTCTCATTAGCCGGGATACGCAGTATTTT. It is translated as CASSLISRDTQYF.

This clone was observed a few times. V and J are TRBV7-7 and TRBJ2-7, with 13 bases that match TRBD2. CDR3 size: 17 residues. In germline, CDR1 is SSHAT, CDR2 FNYEAQ (reference sequence). V lost 4 bases, J lost 2 bases, and 8 bases stayed unmatched. The CDR3 DNA sequence: TGTGCCAGCAGCTCATATTGGACTAGCGGGGGTACCTACGAGCAGTACTTC. Translated, it gives CASSSYWTSGGTYEQYF.

This chain links TRBV4-3 with TRBJ2-6; D call uncertain. Germline assignment: CDR1 LGHNA and CDR2 YSLEER. This CDR3 region has 16 residues. Trimming pared 0 bases from V and 0 bases from J, leaving 6 bases between. In nucleotides, the CDR3 is TGCGCCAGCAGCCAAGAATCTTCCTCTGGGGCCAACGTCCTGACTTTC. It is translated as CASSQESSSGANVLTF.

This chain connects TRBV5-6 to TRBJ2-6; no definite D call. The CDR3 length is 14 residues. V was shortened by 6 bases and J by 4 bases, with 11 bases between the two germline ends. Germline V CDR1 and CDR2: SGHDT, YYEEEE. This CDR3 reads CASTPGAGANVLTF. Written as DNA, the CDR3 is TGTGCCAGCACCCCAGGTGCGGGGGCCAACGTCCTGACTTTC.

This chain links TRBV11-2 with TRBJ2-2, with 8 bases lining up with TRBD1. This CDR3 spans 16 amino acids. The junction had 8 bases not matched to a gene; V was cut back by 7 bases and J by 1 base. CDR1 and CDR2 (germline): SGHAT, FQNNGV. CDR3 nucleotides: TGTGCCAGCATCCTCTCGGACAGGGAGAACACCGGGGAGCTGTTTTTT. Translating gives CASILSDRENTGELFF. The entire variable domain, with the rest obtained from reference TRBV11-2 and TRBJ2-2, is as follows: EAGVAQSPRYKIIEKRQSVAFWCNPISGHATLYWYQQILGQGPKLLIQFQNNGVVDDSQLPKDRFSAERLKGVDSTLKIQPAKLEDSAVYLCASILSDRENTGELFFGEGSRLTVL.

V gene TRBV5-4 combines with J gene TRBJ2-1; 10 bases are a match to TRBD2. Germline CDR1 is SGHNT and CDR2 is YYREEE (reference sequence). The CDR3 is 14 residues long. The V gene end was trimmed by 0 bases and the J gene end by 12 bases; junction bases not matched to a gene: 6. This chain's CDR3 is CASSLAGSGGGQFF. The CDR3 DNA is TGTGCCAGCAGCTTGGCAGGGAGCGGGGGGGGGCAGTTCTTC.

V is TRBV6-6 and J is TRBJ1-1; TRBD1 aligns across 8 bases. V lost 6 bases to trimming and J lost 4 bases; unmatched junction nucleotides: 4. The CDR3 loop spans 13 amino acids. From germline, CDR1 is MNHNY and CDR2 SVGAGI (reference sequence). The CDR3 protein is CASRRTGSTEAFF. The CDR3 DNA reads as TGTGCCAGCAGGCGGACAGGGAGCACTGAAGCTTTCTTT.

V usage is TRBV28 and J usage is TRBJ1-5; TRBD1 is a possible D gene (6 bases). CDR1 is MDHEN and CDR2 is SYDVKM in the germline V gene. The CDR3 has 17 residues. The ends were cut back, 5 bases at V and 5 bases at J, with 22 bases in the middle. CDR3 sequence reads: CASSNLPPGEAYQPQHF. CDR3 bases: TGTGCCAGCAGTAACCTACCCCCAGGGGAAGCCTATCAGCCCCAGCATTTT.

The chain combines TRBV18 with TRBJ2-2, with a tentative D call TRBD1 (5 bases). V gave up 1 base and J gave up 4 bases, with 13 bases separating them. The CDR3 is 16 residues long. Germline V lookup: CDR1 KGHSH, CDR2 LQKENI. CDR3 protein: CASSPRTGASTGELFF. The CDR3, as DNA: TGTGCCAGCTCACCACGAACTGGGGCGAGCACCGGGGAGCTGTTTTTT.

In its sample, this clone was seen many times. This rearrangement joins TRBV6-2 or TRBV6-3 to TRBJ2-1; 12 nucleotides match TRBD2. With V trimmed by 4 bases and J by 8 bases, 3 bases remained unmatched. The CDR3 has 14 residues. Germline V gene data show CDR1 as MNHEY and CDR2 as SVGEGT. For the CDR3, the DNA is TGTGCCAGCAGTTGGACTAGCGGGGTGGATGAGCAGTTCTTC. It specifies CASSWTSGVDEQFF.

The J gene is TRBJ2-7, the V gene TRBV29-1; 10 nucleotides match TRBD1. The trim removed 4 bases at V and 5 bases at J, leaving 2 bases unmatched. The germline gives CDR1 SQVTM, CDR2 ANQGSEA. This CDR3 has 12 residues. The CDR3 region has the DNA TGCAGCGTTGCGGGACAGGGGAACGAGCAGTACTTC. As protein: CSVAGQGNEQYF.

The chain has TRBV24-1 and TRBJ1-5, with no clear D. The CDR3 totals 12 residues. Looked up from germline, CDR1 is KGHDR and CDR2 is SFDVKD. V was pared by 6 bases and J by 4 bases, with 6 bases between. The CDR3 spells CATSLGNQPQHF. The CDR3 bases are TGTGCCACCAGTTTAGGGAATCAGCCCCAGCATTTT.

The chain uses TRBV30 and TRBJ1-5, with TRBD1 as a possible D gene (5 bases). The germline V and J ends were trimmed by 0 bases and 4 bases, with 10 bases remaining between them. Looked up from germline, CDR1 is GTSNPN and CDR2 is SVGIG (reference sequence). The CDR3 sequence is 14 residues long. The CDR3 is CAWSVGTENQPQHF. The DNA for the CDR3 is TGTGCCTGGAGTGTCGGGACGGAAAATCAGCCCCAGCATTTT.

The chain joins TRBV7-9 to TRBJ2-7; 7 bases are a match to TRBD1. The CDR3 loop spans 14 amino acids. From germline, CDR1 is SEHNR and CDR2 FQNEAQ (reference sequence). Germline trimming cut 5 bases from V and 4 bases from J; bases unmatched to any gene: 8. This chain's CDR3 is CASSLGDRLYEQYF. Here the CDR3 DNA reads TGTGCCAGCAGCCTAGGGGACAGACTATACGAGCAGTACTTC.

The table lists this clone with a count of one. This chain joins TRBV4-1 and TRBJ1-1; D gene uncertain. This CDR3 is 14 amino acids long. Germline values: CDR1 MGHRA, CDR2 YSYEKL. V dropped 1 base and J dropped 4 bases, with 10 bases sitting between them. The CDR3 region has the DNA TGCGCCAGCAGCCAAGTCGATATGGGCACTGAAGCTTTCTTT. As protein: CASSQVDMGTEAFF.

The J gene is TRBJ1-6, the V gene TRBV9; TRBD1 is a possible D gene (5 bases). The CDR3 is 13 amino acids. Trimming cost V 5 bases and J 8 bases, with 11 bases left between them. Looked up from germline, CDR1 is SGDLS and CDR2 is YYNGEE. The CDR3 nucleotides read TGTGCCAGCAGTCGGGACTTGCATTCACCCCTCCACTTT. Translating gives CASSRDLHSPLHF. The whole variable domain, filled in from reference TRBV9 and TRBJ1-6, reads DSGVTQTPKHLITATGQRVTLRCSPRSGDLSVYWYQQSLDQGLQFLIQYYNGEERAKGNILERFSAQQFPDLHSELNLSSLELGDSALYFCASSRDLHSPLHFGNGTRLTVT.